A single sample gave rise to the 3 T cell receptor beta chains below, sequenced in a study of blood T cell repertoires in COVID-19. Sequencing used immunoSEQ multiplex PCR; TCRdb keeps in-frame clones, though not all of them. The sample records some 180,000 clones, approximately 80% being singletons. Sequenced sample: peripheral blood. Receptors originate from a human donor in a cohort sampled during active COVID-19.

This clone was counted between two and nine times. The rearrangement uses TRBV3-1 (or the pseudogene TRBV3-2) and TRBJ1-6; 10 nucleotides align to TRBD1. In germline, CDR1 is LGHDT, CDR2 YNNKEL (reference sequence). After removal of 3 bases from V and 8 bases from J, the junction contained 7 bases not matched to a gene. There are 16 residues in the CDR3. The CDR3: CASSHLGQGFDSPLHF. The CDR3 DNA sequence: TGTGCCAGCAGCCACCTGGGACAGGGGTTTGATTCACCCCTCCACTTT.

CDR3 loop: CASSDGTSGRAQYF. The DNA for the CDR3 is TGTGCCAGCAGTGATGGGACTAGCGGGAGGGCCCAGTACTTC. V and J are TRBV6-1 and TRBJ2-5; 16 bases line up with TRBD2. Trimming took 3 bases from V and 9 from J; bases not matched to a gene: 1. This CDR3 has 14 amino acids. Per the germline V gene, CDR1 is MNHNS and CDR2 is SASEGT.

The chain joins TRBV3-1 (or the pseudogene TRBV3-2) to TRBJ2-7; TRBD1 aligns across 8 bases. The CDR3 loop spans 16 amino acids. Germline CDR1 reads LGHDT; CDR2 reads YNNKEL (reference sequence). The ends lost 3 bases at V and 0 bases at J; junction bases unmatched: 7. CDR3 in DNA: TGTGCCAGCAGCCAGGGGGACAGGATTAGCTCCTACGAGCAGTACTTC. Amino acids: CASSQGDRISSYEQYF.